This T cell receptor beta chain was found in a study of CD8 T cells in ankylosing spondylitis. TCRdb fed the 5' RACE reads into MiXCR, producing one record per CDR3 protein. The table records 200,000 to 250,000 distinct CDR3 sequences, roughly 26% of them present only once. Findings of the study overall: Significantly higher representation of disease-linked clones was reported for matched ankylosing spondylitis synovial fluid.

A remark on this clonotype: Its antigen is not known. Sequence at one end of the junction differs from germline and may be a read error.

CDR1 is SGHDT, CDR2 YYEEEE, per germline. This CDR3 contains 14 residues. The J gene is TRBJ2-7, the V gene TRBV5-6, with TRBD2 identical over 11 bases. Sequences were obtained from blood, either unsorted or a sorted T cell fraction (not recorded which). The TCR originated in a male donor with ankylosing spondylitis or in good health (not recorded which). The CDR3 region is CVSSLEGLAVEQYF. The CDR3 region has the DNA TGTGTCAGCAGCTTGGAGGGACTAGCGGTCGAGCAGTACTTC.